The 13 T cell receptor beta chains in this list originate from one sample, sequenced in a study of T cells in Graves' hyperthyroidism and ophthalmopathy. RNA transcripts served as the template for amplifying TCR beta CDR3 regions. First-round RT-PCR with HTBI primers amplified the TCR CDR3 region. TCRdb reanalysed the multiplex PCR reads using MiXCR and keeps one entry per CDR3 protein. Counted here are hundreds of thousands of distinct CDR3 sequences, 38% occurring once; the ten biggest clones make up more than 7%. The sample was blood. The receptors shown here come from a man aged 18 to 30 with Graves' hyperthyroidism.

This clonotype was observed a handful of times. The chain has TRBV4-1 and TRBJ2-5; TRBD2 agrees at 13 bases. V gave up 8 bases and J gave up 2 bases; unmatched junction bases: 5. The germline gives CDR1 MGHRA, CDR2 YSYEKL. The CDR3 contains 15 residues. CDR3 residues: CASGPGLAGQETQYF. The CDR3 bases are TGCGCCAGCGGACCGGGACTAGCGGGGCAAGAGACCCAGTACTTC.

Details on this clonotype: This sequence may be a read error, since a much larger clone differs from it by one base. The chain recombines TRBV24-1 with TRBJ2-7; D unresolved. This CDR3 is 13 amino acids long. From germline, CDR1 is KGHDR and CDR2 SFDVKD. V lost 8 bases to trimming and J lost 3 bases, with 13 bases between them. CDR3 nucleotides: TGTGCCACCACGGGCAGTTCTCTCTACGAGCAGTACTTC. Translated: CATTGSSLYEQYF.

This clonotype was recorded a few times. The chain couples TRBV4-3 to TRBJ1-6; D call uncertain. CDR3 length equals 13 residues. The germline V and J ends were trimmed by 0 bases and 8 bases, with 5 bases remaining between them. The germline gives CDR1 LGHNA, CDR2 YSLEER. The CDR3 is CASSQDSDSPLHF. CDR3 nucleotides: TGCGCCAGCAGCCAAGACAGTGATTCACCCCTCCACTTT.

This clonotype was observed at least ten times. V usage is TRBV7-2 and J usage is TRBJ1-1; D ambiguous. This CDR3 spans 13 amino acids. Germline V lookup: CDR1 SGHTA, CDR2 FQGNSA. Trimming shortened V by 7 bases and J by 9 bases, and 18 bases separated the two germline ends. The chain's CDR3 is CASTSVVGLQAFF. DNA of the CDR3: TGTGCCAGCACCTCAGTGGTGGGCCTTCAAGCTTTCTTT. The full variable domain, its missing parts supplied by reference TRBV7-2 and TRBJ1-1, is GAGVSQSPSNKVTEKGKDVELRCDPISGHTALYWYRQSLGQGLEFLIYFQGNSAPDKSGLPSDRFSAERTGGSVSTLTIQRTQQEDSAVYLCASTSVVGLQAFFGQGTRLTVV.

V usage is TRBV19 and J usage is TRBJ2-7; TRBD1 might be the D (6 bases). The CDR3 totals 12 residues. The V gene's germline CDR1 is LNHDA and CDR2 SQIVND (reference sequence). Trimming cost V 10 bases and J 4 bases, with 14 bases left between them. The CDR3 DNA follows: TGTGCCACGCGGACAGCAGCTTACGAGCAGTACTTC. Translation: CATRTAAYEQYF.

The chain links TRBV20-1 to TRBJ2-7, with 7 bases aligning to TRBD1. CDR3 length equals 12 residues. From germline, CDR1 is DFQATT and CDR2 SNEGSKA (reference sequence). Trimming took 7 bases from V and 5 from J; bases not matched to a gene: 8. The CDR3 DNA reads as TGCAGTGTAACCGGGACAGTTGACGAGCAGTACTTC. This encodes CSVTGTVDEQYF.

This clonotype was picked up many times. The chain's CDR3 is CASSPGGGGEQYF. The CDR3 DNA is TGTGCCAGCAGCCCCGGGGGGGGTGGCGAGCAGTACTTC. The V and J genes are TRBV9 and TRBJ2-7, with 8 positions matching TRBD2. The J segment lost 6 bases and the V segment lost 4 bases, leaving 6 bases of the junction unmatched. The CDR3 consists of 13 residues. Germline values: CDR1 SGDLS, CDR2 YYNGEE.

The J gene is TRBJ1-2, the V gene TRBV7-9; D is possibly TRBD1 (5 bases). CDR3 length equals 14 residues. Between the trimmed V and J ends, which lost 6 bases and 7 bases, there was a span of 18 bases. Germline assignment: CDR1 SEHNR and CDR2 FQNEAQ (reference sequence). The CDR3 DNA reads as TGTGCCAGCAGTTCCGGACACGGAAGTGGTGGCTACACCTTC. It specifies CASSSGHGSGGYTF.

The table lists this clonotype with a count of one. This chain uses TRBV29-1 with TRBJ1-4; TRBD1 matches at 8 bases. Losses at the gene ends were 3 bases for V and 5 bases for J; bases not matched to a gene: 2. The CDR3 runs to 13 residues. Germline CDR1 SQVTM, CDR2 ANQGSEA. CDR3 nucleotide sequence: TGCAGCGTTGAGGGACAGGAGAATGAAAAACTGTTTTTT. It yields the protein CSVEGQENEKLFF.

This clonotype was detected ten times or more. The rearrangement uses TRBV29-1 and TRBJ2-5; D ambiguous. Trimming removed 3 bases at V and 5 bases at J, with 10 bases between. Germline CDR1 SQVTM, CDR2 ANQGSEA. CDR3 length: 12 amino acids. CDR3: CSVDTGWETQYF. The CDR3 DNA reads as TGCAGCGTTGACACCGGATGGGAGACCCAGTACTTC.

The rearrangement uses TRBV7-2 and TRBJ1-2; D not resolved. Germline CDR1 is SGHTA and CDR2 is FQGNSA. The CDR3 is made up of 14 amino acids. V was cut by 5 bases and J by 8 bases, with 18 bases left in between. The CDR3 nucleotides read TGTGCCAGCAGCCAAGAAGACGGCGGCGAAGGCTACACCTTC. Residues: CASSQEDGGEGYTF.

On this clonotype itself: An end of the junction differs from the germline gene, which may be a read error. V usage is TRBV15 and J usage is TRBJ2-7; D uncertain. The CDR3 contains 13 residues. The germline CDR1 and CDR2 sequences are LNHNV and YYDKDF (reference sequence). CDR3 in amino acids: CAPSNVHFYEQYF. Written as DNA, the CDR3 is TGTGCCCCCAGTAATGTTCACTTCTACGAGCAGTACTTC.

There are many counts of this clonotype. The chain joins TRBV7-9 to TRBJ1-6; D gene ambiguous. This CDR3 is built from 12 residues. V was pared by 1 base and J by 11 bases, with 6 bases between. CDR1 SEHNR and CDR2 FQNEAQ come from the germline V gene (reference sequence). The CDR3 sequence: CASSLDQAPLHF. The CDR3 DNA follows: TGTGCCAGCAGCTTAGATCAGGCACCCCTCCACTTT.